This TCR beta chain appears in the sequencing data of a study of blood T cells in healthy people across ages. Study results and caveats: Higher diversity and more naive CD4+ cells were features of long-lived donors, compared to aged donors. Observed TCR beta diversity per million T cells went down as age went up. This fall followed a roughly linear course with age. Diversity figures based on one million T cells were deemed too low.

The authors drew approximately 9 milliliters of peripheral blood from each donor. A second PCR of roughly 7 to 11 cycles used a sample-barcoded 5' primer and a J-beta primer mix. Each CDR3 protein is one row after TCRdb ran MiXCR on the 5' RACE reads. Found here are about 1,500,000 distinct CDR3 sequences, 28% of them singletons; the top ten hold 7% to 9%. This clonotype was found a few times. Its antigen is not identified. It may be a read error: a sequence one base away is much more abundant. The specimen sequenced was blood. The receptor was isolated from a woman aged 25 to 39 in good health.

The CDR3 coding sequence is TGCGCCAGCAGCTTGGGTGGGACAGGGAGCCACGAGCAGTACTTC. It yields the protein CASSLGGTGSHEQYF. The rearrangement links TRBV5-1 to TRBJ2-7; TRBD1 aligns across 9 bases. Germline CDR1 SGHRS, CDR2 YFSETQ. The CDR3 covers 15 residues. The trim removed 0 bases at V and 5 bases at J, leaving 6 bases unmatched.